Listed below are T cell receptor beta chains from one sample, sequenced in a study of patients and donors after allogeneic stem cell transplantation. TCRdb redid the calling of the RT-PCR reads with MiXCR, one entry per CDR3 protein. The data hold about a million distinct CDR3 sequences, with about a sixth observed a single time. Sequencing input: blood, either unsorted or a sorted T cell fraction (not recorded which). The receptors come from a human donor who was either an allogeneic HSCT recipient or a stem cell or donor lymphocyte infusion donor (not recorded which). It is not recorded whose cells these are; they may come from a transplant donor. Both conserved end residues are part of each CDR3. The D gene is left open where the match is weak. Rows may omit the clone size; those that give it use once, few, many or a size class.

clone_size d_call j_call v_call cdr3_aa cdr3_nt
- - TRBJ2-2 TRBV7-7 CASSLGGAGTNTGELFF TGTGCTAGCAGCTTAGGAGGTGCGGGAACGAACACCGGGGAGCTGTTTTTT
many - TRBJ1-6 TRBV5-1 CASSDRPTGNNNSPLHF TGCGCCAGCAGCGATAGGCCGACAGGCAACAATAATTCACCCCTCCACTTT
- - TRBJ2-4 TRBV12-3/TRBV12-4 CASSRVITKNIQYF TGTGCCAGCAGCCGGGTTATTACCAAAAACATTCAGTACTTC
- - TRBJ2-7 TRBV29-1 CSVSRREVYEQYF TGCAGCGTTTCCCGGAGGGAAGTCTACGAGCAGTACTTC
few TRBD2 TRBJ2-7 TRBV29-1 CSVASGYEQYF TGCAGCGTCGCTAGCGGCTACGAGCAGTACTTC
few TRBD1 TRBJ2-5 TRBV29-1 CSVLQPDRERNF TGCAGCGTCCTGCAACCGGACAGGGAAAGGAACTTC
- - TRBJ1-2 TRBV29-1 CSVEGPVGGYTF TGCAGCGTTGAGGGCCCCGTCGGGGGCTACACCTTC
many - TRBJ2-3 TRBV5-5 CASSLWQPTDTQYF TGTGCCAGCAGCTTGTGGCAGCCCACAGATACGCAGTATTTT
- - TRBJ2-2 TRBV4-3 CASSQDNDRNTGELFF TGCGCCAGCAGCCAAGATAACGACAGAAACACCGGGGAGCTGTTTTTT
few TRBD1 TRBJ2-7 TRBV4-1 CASSHEGTGTYEQYF TGCGCCAGCAGCCACGAAGGGACAGGAACCTACGAGCAGTACTTC
many - TRBJ2-1 TRBV7-3 CASSLGPGDYNEQFF TGTGCCAGCAGCTTAGGGCCCGGGGACTACAATGAGCAGTTCTTC
- - TRBJ1-2 TRBV9 CASSVVSTPHYGYTF TGTGCCAGCAGCGTAGTTTCGACCCCCCACTATGGCTACACCTTC
- TRBD2 TRBJ2-2 TRBV5-1 CASSMGGSRELFF TGCGCCAGCAGCATGGGAGGGTCCAGGGAGCTGTTTTTT
few TRBD2 TRBJ2-5 TRBV6-6 CASNAGGRETQYF TGTGCCAGCAACGCGGGGGGGCGAGAGACCCAGTACTTC
few TRBD2 TRBJ2-7 TRBV10-3 CAISSTSGSGEQYF TGTGCCATCAGCTCCACTAGCGGGAGCGGCGAGCAGTACTTC
- TRBD2 TRBJ2-1 TRBV18 CASSPTASGRLYNEQFF TGTGCCAGCTCACCGACGGCTAGCGGGAGACTCTACAATGAGCAGTTCTTC
many - TRBJ2-7 TRBV25-1 CASSDPTYEQYF TGTGCCAGCAGTGACCCCACCTACGAGCAGTACTTC
- TRBD2 TRBJ2-1 TRBV4-1 CASSQSGLAKKQFF TGCGCCAGCAGCCAATCCGGACTAGCAAAAAAGCAGTTCTTC
- - TRBJ1-2 TRBV25-1 CASSEGAGYGYTF TGTGCCAGCAGTGAAGGCGCCGGCTATGGCTACACCTTC
few - TRBJ2-7 TRBV21-1 CASSKVETAPDEQYF TGTGCCAGCAGCAAAGTAGAGACAGCTCCCGACGAGCAGTACTTC
- - TRBJ1-4 TRBV24-1 CATSDPRGGANEKLFF TGTGCCACCAGTGATCCCCGAGGAGGGGCTAATGAAAAACTGTTTTTT
few - TRBJ1-2 TRBV27 CASRQGRGFADGYTF TGTGCCAGCAGGCAAGGGAGGGGGTTTGCAGATGGCTACACCTTC
- TRBD2 TRBJ2-2 TRBV5-1 CASTGGLVPTGELFF TGCGCCAGCACCGGGGGACTAGTCCCCACCGGGGAGCTGTTTTTT
few TRBD2 TRBJ2-7 TRBV3-1 CASSQEILAGVYEQYF TGTGCCAGCAGCCAAGAGATTCTAGCGGGGGTGTACGAGCAGTACTTC
- TRBD2 TRBJ2-3 TRBV11-2 CASTRTSGVQADTQYF TGTGCCAGCACCCGGACTAGCGGGGTCCAAGCGGATACGCAGTATTTT
- - TRBJ1-5 TRBV12-3/TRBV12-4 CASRVYSNQPQHF TGTGCCAGCAGGGTGTATAGCAATCAGCCCCAGCATTTT
few TRBD1 TRBJ1-4 TRBV29-1 CSVGQGADEKLFF TGCAGCGTTGGACAGGGGGCAGACGAAAAACTGTTTTTT
- - TRBJ2-7 TRBV30 CAWSTGGPSYEQYF TGTGCCTGGAGCACTGGAGGGCCCTCCTACGAGCAGTACTTC
- - TRBJ1-2 TRBV15 CATSRDIYGYTF TGTGCCACCAGCAGAGATATCTATGGCTACACCTTC
few - TRBJ2-5 TRBV10-3 CAISERTVYQETQYF TGTGCCATCAGTGAGAGGACTGTGTACCAAGAGACCCAGTACTTC
- TRBD2 TRBJ2-7 TRBV6-2/TRBV6-3 CASSRGTSGPYEQYF TGTGCCAGCAGCCGAGGGACTAGCGGGCCCTACGAGCAGTACTTC
few TRBD2 TRBJ2-1 TRBV5-4 CASSKGLAGTDNEQFF TGTGCCAGCAGCAAGGGACTAGCGGGGACGGACAATGAGCAGTTCTTC
- - TRBJ2-1 TRBV6-2/TRBV6-3 CASSWGTSPYNEQFF TGTGCCAGCAGTTGGGGGACAAGTCCCTACAATGAGCAGTTCTTC
- - TRBJ2-5 TRBV6-5 CASSYSPETQYF TGTGCCAGCAGTTACTCGCCCGAGACCCAGTACTTC
- - TRBJ2-6 TRBV11-2 CASSLAPDSSGANVLTF TGTGCCAGCAGCTTAGCCCCGGACAGCTCTGGGGCCAACGTCCTGACTTTC
- - TRBJ2-4 TRBV6-5 CASSYGTPNLLAKNIQYF TGTGCCAGCAGTTATGGGACTCCGAATTTACTAGCCAAAAACATTCAGTACTTC
- - TRBJ2-3 TRBV12-3/TRBV12-4 CASSFVAESQESTDTQYF TGTGCCAGCAGTTTTGTGGCAGAGAGCCAAGAAAGCACAGATACGCAGTATTTT
few TRBD1 TRBJ1-2 TRBV6-1 CASTRQGSTNYGYTF TGTGCCAGCACCAGACAGGGGAGCACTAACTATGGCTACACCTTC
few - TRBJ2-2 TRBV20-1 CSASRVQVSIGELFF TGCAGTGCTAGCAGAGTCCAAGTTTCGATCGGGGAGCTGTTTTTT
few - TRBJ2-7 TRBV5-6 CASSPDPSVTYEQYF TGTGCCAGCAGCCCGGACCCTAGCGTAACCTACGAGCAGTACTTC
- - TRBJ2-3 TRBV18 CASSPKPNGGNTDTQYF TGTGCCAGCTCACCGAAGCCAAACGGGGGCAACACAGATACGCAGTATTTT
few - TRBJ1-3 TRBV14 CASRPTASSGNTIYF TGTGCCAGCAGACCCACTGCCTCCTCTGGAAACACCATATATTTT
few - TRBJ2-1 TRBV7-2 CASSHPSDEQFF TGTGCCAGCAGCCATCCTAGCGATGAGCAGTTCTTC
many - TRBJ2-7 TRBV12-3/TRBV12-4 CASSGGQGVSYEQYF TGTGCCAGCAGTGGGGGGCAGGGAGTCTCCTACGAGCAGTACTTC
few TRBD1 TRBJ2-7 TRBV5-1 CASSWGGTGSYEQYF TGCGCCAGCAGCTGGGGGGGGACAGGGTCCTACGAGCAGTACTTC
few - TRBJ2-3 TRBV21-1 CASSKGSSEDTQYF TGTGCCAGCAGCAAAGGTTCTAGCGAAGATACGCAGTATTTT
few - TRBJ2-2 TRBV7-9 CASRSKGTGELFF TGTGCCAGCAGAAGCAAGGGAACCGGGGAGCTGTTTTTT
few - TRBJ1-5 TRBV20-1 CSAGTRGQPQHF TGCAGTGCTGGGACCCGCGGGCAGCCCCAGCATTTT
few - TRBJ1-4 TRBV7-9 CASSWSRGTNEKLFF TGTGCCAGCAGCTGGAGTAGGGGTACTAATGAAAAACTGTTTTTT
- - TRBJ1-1 TRBV20-1 CSAPENSLAFF TGCAGTGCTCCCGAAAACAGTCTCGCTTTCTTT
- TRBD2 TRBJ2-1 TRBV5-1 CASRSREDEQFF TGCGCCAGCAGGTCGCGGGAGGATGAGCAGTTCTTC
- TRBD2 TRBJ2-1 TRBV27 CASSFAGGSNEQFF TGTGCCAGCAGTTTTGCGGGAGGCTCGAATGAGCAGTTCTTC
- - TRBJ1-1 TRBV2 CASSRGGLAANTEAFF TGTGCCAGCAGTCGAGGTGGTTTGGCGGCGAACACTGAAGCTTTCTTT